This T cell receptor beta chain was found in a study of shared clonotypes between healthy human individuals. Whole-study context: CD8 memory received one plate per donor, CD8 naive two, CD4 memory three and CD4 naive three.

Findings and caveats of the study: At large depth, rarefaction still showed sorted-subset sequencing to be incomplete. Since donors were few, the genetic and exposure-history diversity represented was limited. Clonotype sharing levels among donors were expected to vary with sequencing depth.

Repertoires were generated with immunoSEQ multiplex PCR, while TCRdb's copy carries only in-frame clones and drops some. The sample has 1.4 million or so clones; approximately 98.5% are singletons. This clone occurred once. Its antigen is not identified. The sample comprised naive CD4+ T cells sorted from blood. Subset specified: CD45RA+ positively selected. The sequence derives from a man under 40 in good health.

The CDR3 DNA follows: TGTGCCAGTAGTCGTCTACGGGGAGACAGGACGGATACGCAGTATTTT. Translated: CASSRLRGDRTDTQYF. The chain links TRBV19 to TRBJ2-3; D is perhaps TRBD1 (6 bases). The CDR3 runs 16 residues. Per the germline V gene, CDR1 is LNHDA and CDR2 is SQIVND (reference sequence). V was pared by 5 bases and J by 6 bases, with 21 bases between.